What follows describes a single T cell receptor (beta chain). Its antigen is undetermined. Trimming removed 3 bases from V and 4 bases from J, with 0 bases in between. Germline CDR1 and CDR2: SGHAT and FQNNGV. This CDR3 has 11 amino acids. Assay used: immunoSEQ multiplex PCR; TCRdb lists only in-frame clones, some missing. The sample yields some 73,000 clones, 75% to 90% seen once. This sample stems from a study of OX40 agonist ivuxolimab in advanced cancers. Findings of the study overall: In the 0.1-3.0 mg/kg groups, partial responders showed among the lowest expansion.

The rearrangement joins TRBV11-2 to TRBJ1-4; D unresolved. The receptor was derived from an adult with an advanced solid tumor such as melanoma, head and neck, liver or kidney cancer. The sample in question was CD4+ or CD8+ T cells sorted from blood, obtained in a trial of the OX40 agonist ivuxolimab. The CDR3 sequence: CASSFNEKLFF. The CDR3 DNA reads TGTGCCAGCAGCTTTAATGAAAAACTGTTTTTT.